Shown below are 14 T cell receptor beta chains from a single sample sequenced in a study of PD-1 blockade in classical Hodgkin lymphoma. Clones were read by immunoSEQ multiplex PCR, and TCRdb kept only the in-frame ones, dropping some. In the table there are roughly 20,000 clones, roughly 77% of which are singletons. Time point meaning: cycle 4 day 1 (C4D1), after around six weeks of nivolumab. Every patient was affected by relapse after autologous stem cell transplantation, while exposure to brentuximab vedotin was not uniform. Purification of CD4+ T cells from thawed PBMCs was achieved by magnetic negative selection. The sample here was CD4+ T cells from blood, taken before the fourth cycle of nivolumab. The source of these receptors is a human donor with classical Hodgkin lymphoma.

This chain uses TRBV27 with TRBJ2-3; 7 nucleotides align to TRBD1. V shed 6 bases, J shed 2 bases, and the junction held 17 bases outside the gene matches. The CDR3 totals 18 residues. The germline gives CDR1 MNHEY, CDR2 SMNVEV (reference sequence). The CDR3 is CASRASRGNHRATDTQYF. The CDR3 DNA reads as TGTGCCAGCAGAGCAAGCAGGGGGAACCATCGGGCCACAGATACGCAGTATTTT.

In the case of this clone: Other nucleotide sequences in the sample specify the same CDR3. The V gene is TRBV7-9, the J gene TRBJ2-2, with TRBD2 identical over 7 bases. The V segment lost 1 base and the J segment 3 bases; nucleotides outside the gene matches: 2. The CDR3 is made up of 15 amino acids. The V gene's germline CDR1 is SEHNR and CDR2 FQNEAQ (reference sequence). CDR3 residues: CASSLGAGDTGELFF. For the CDR3, the DNA is TGTGCCAGCAGCTTAGGGGCGGGAGACACCGGGGAGCTGTTTTTT. Variable domain in full (rest from reference TRBV7-9 and TRBJ2-2): DTGVSQNPRHKITKRGQNVTFRCDPISEHNRLYWYRQTLGQGPEFLTYFQNEAQLEKSRLLSDRFSAERPKGSFSTLEIQRTEQGDSAMYLCASSLGAGDTGELFFGEGSRLTVL.

The J gene is TRBJ2-1, the V gene TRBV11-3; TRBD2 matches at 9 bases. The CDR3 extends over 14 amino acids. Germline assignment: CDR1 SGHNT and CDR2 YENEEA. Trimming at V came to 3 bases and at J to 7 bases, leaving 4 bases not matched to a gene. In nucleotides, the CDR3 is TGTGCCAGCAGCTTCGGACTAGCGACTAATGAGCAGTTCTTC. Protein sequence: CASSFGLATNEQFF.

The V and J genes are TRBV11-2 and TRBJ1-3; D unclear. With 4 bases removed from V and 5 bases from J, the gap between germline ends came to 6 bases. The CDR3 is made up of 12 amino acids. Germline V gene data show CDR1 as SGHAT and CDR2 as FQNNGV. The CDR3 loop is CASSSRRNTIYF. Written as DNA, the CDR3 is TGTGCCAGCAGCTCCCGAAGAAACACCATATATTTT.

The sample holds a few counts of this clone. The J gene is TRBJ2-1, the V gene TRBV4-1; D is tentatively TRBD1 or TRBD2 (5 bases each). Trimming pared 4 bases from V and 10 bases from J, leaving 20 bases between. CDR3 length: 15 amino acids. The V gene's germline CDR1 is MGHRA and CDR2 YSYEKL. CDR3 loop: CASSRDVSSIWEQFF. In nucleotides, the CDR3 is TGCGCCAGCAGCCGGGACGTATCCTCAATTTGGGAGCAGTTCTTC.

V usage is TRBV28 and J usage is TRBJ1-3; TRBD1 might be the D (5 bases). Trimming took off 3 bases at V and 2 bases at J, with 11 bases between the two ends. The CDR3 contains 15 residues. Looked up from germline, CDR1 is MDHEN and CDR2 is SYDVKM. The CDR3 here is CASSFSRVTGNTIYF. In DNA form, the CDR3 reads TGTGCCAGCAGTTTTAGCAGGGTTACTGGAAACACCATATATTTT.

This chain joins TRBV5-1 and TRBJ2-1; TRBD1 matches 10 bases. Germline V gene sequence: CDR1 SGHRS, CDR2 YFSETQ. This CDR3 spans 15 amino acids. The V gene end was trimmed by 4 bases and the J gene end by 6 bases; junction bases not matched to a gene: 7. CDR3 in DNA: TGCGCCAGCAGCGTTACCGGGACAGGGGCCAATGAGCAGTTCTTC. This codes for CASSVTGTGANEQFF.

This clone was seen more than once but under ten times. The chain is built from TRBV27 and TRBJ2-7; D gene unclear. V dropped 2 bases and J dropped 4 bases, with 15 bases sitting between them. The CDR3 loop spans 15 amino acids. In germline, CDR1 is MNHEY, CDR2 SMNVEV (reference sequence). CDR3 sequence reads: CASSLSPSGQYEQYF. The CDR3 nucleotides are TGTGCCAGCAGTTTAAGCCCCTCAGGCCAATACGAGCAGTACTTC.

The chain carries TRBV6-1 and TRBJ1-6; no clear D gene. CDR3 length equals 14 residues. Per the germline V gene, CDR1 is MNHNS and CDR2 is SASEGT. Trimming pared 6 bases from V and 8 bases from J, leaving 14 bases between. The CDR3 coding sequence is TGTGCCAGCAGCCTTACAGTTAGGGATTCACCCCTCCACTTT. It codes for CASSLTVRDSPLHF.

The rearrangement links TRBV30 to TRBJ2-2; D is possibly TRBD1 or TRBD2 (5 bases each). The germline CDR1 and CDR2 sequences are GTSNPN and SVGIG (reference sequence). V dropped 1 base and J dropped 8 bases, with 17 bases sitting between them. This CDR3 spans 15 amino acids. Here the CDR3 reads CAWSAPGTVIGELFF. The CDR3 DNA reads TGTGCCTGGAGTGCCCCCGGGACCGTGATAGGGGAGCTGTTTTTT.

To note about this clone: One end of the junction fails to match germline, which may point to a read error. Additional DNA sequences in this sample encode the identical CDR3. The chain's CDR3 is CASSQDGVGQPQHF. DNA of the CDR3: TGCGCCAGCAGTCAAGATGGCGTGGGGCAGCCCCAGCATTTT. The rearrangement joins TRBV4-3 to TRBJ1-5; D unresolved. CDR3 length equals 14 residues. Germline values: CDR1 LGHNA, CDR2 YSLEER.

The CDR3 DNA follows: TGCAGCGTTGCGGCCGGGACGCTGGCGGAGACCCAGTACTTC. Amino acid sequence: CSVAAGTLAETQYF. The chain employs TRBV29-1 and TRBJ2-5; D might be TRBD1 or TRBD2, each matching 5 bases. The V gene lost 4 bases and the J gene lost 5 bases, with 17 bases spanning the gap. The CDR3 length is 14 residues. CDR1 SQVTM and CDR2 ANQGSEA come from the germline V gene.

This clone was detected once. The identical CDR3 is also encoded by other nucleotide sequences in the sample. The chain is built from TRBV2 and TRBJ2-7; D call uncertain. Germline V gene sequence: CDR1 SNHLY, CDR2 FYNNEI. Trimming pared 3 bases from V and 2 bases from J, leaving 11 bases between. The CDR3 totals 14 residues. The chain's CDR3 is CASSDQGSTYEQYF. DNA for the CDR3: TGTGCCAGCAGTGATCAAGGCAGCACCTACGAGCAGTACTTC.

About this clone itself: Additional DNA sequences in this sample encode the identical CDR3. The CDR3 protein is CASSLTSGGYNEQFF. The CDR3 DNA sequence: TGCGCCAGCAGCTTAACTAGCGGGGGTTACAATGAGCAGTTCTTC. V is TRBV5-1 and J is TRBJ2-1, with 11 positions matching TRBD2. J lost 4 bases, V lost 2 bases, and 2 bases had no gene match. Germline V gene lookup returns CDR1 SGHRS and CDR2 YFSETQ. This CDR3 has 15 amino acids. The full variable domain, in which reference TRBV5-1 and TRBJ2-1 provide the parts outside the CDR3, is KAGVTQTPRYLIKTRGQQVTLSCSPISGHRSVSWYQQTPGQGLQFLFEYFSETQRNKGNFPGRFSGRQFSNSRSEMNVSTLELGDSALYLCASSLTSGGYNEQFFGPGTRLTVL.